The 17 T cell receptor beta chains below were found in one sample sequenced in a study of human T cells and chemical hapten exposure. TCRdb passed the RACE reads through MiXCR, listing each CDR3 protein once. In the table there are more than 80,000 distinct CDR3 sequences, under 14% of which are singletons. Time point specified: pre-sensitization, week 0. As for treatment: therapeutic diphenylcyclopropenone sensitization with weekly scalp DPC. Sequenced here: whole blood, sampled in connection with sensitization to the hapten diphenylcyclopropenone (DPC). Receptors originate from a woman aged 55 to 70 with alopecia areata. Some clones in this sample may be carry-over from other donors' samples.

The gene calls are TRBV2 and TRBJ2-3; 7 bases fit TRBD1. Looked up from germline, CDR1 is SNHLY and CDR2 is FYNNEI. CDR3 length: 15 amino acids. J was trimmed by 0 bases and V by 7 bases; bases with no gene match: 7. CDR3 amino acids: CASMRDSSSTDTQYF. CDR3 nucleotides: TGTGCCAGCATGAGGGACAGCTCTAGCACAGATACGCAGTATTTT. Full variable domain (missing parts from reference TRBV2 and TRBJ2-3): EPEVTQTPSHQVTQMGQEVILRCVPISNHLYFYWYRQILGQKVEFLVSFYNNEISEKSEIFDDQFSVERPDGSNFTLKIRSTKLEDSAMYFCASMRDSSSTDTQYFGPGTRLTVL.

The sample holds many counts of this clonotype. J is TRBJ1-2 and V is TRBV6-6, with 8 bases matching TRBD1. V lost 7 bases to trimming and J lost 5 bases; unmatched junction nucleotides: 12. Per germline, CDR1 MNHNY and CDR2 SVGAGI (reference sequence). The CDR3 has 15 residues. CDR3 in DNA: TGTGCCAGCACTCACGGGCGGACAGGGAATTATGGCTACACCTTC. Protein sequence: CASTHGRTGNYGYTF.

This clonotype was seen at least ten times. The CDR3 spells CSALDTSGGRETQYF. CDR3 bases: TGCAGTGCCCTAGATACTAGCGGGGGGAGAGAGACCCAGTACTTC. This rearrangement joins TRBV20-1 to TRBJ2-5, with 12 positions matching TRBD2. Trimming took 6 bases from V and 4 from J; bases not matched to a gene: 9. CDR1 and CDR2 (germline): DFQATT, SNEGSKA (reference sequence). The CDR3 length is 15 residues.

The CDR3 sequence: CASSVMWRGGTYEQYF. The CDR3 nucleotides are TGTGCCAGCAGCGTAATGTGGCGAGGGGGGACCTACGAGCAGTACTTC. The chain uses TRBV9 and TRBJ2-7; D could derive from TRBD1 or TRBD2 (6 bases each). Per germline, CDR1 SGDLS and CDR2 YYNGEE. Trimming stripped 1 base from V and 2 bases from J, with 16 bases between. The CDR3 sequence is 16 residues long.

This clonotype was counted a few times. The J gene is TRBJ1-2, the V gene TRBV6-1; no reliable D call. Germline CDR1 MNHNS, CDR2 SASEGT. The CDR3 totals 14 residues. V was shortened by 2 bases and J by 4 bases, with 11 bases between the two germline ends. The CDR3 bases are TGTGCCAGCAGTGAATACCCCGGTGCCTATGGCTACACCTTC. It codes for CASSEYPGAYGYTF.

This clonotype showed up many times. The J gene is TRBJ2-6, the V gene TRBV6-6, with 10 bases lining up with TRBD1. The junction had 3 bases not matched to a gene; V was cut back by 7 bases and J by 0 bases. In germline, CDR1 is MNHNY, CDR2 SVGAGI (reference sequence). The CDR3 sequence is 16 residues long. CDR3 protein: CASTRDRGSGANVLTF. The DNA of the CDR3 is TGTGCCAGCACCCGGGACAGGGGCTCTGGGGCCAACGTCCTGACTTTC.

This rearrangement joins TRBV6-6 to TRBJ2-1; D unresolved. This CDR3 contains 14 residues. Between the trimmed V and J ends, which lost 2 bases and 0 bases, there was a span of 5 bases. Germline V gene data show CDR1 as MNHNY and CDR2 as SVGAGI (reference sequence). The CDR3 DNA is TGTGCCAGCAGTTACGCCAGCTCCTACAATGAGCAGTTCTTC. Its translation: CASSYASSYNEQFF.

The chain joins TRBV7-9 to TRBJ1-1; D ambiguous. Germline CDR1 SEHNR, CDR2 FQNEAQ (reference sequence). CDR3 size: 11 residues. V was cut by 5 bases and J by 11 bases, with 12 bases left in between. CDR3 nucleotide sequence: TGTGCCAGCAGCCAACCCCCCGGGGCTTTCTTT. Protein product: CASSQPPGAFF.

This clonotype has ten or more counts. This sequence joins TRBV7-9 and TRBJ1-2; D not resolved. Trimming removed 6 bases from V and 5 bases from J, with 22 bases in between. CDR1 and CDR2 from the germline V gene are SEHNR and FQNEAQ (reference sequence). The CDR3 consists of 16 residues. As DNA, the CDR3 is TGTGCCAGCAGGCCCGATGCTTTGGGGAAGAGGTATGGCTACACCTTC. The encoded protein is CASRPDALGKRYGYTF. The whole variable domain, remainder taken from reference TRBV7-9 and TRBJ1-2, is DTGVSQNPRHKITKRGQNVTFRCDPISEHNRLYWYRQTLGQGPEFLTYFQNEAQLEKSRLLSDRFSAERPKGSFSTLEIQRTEQGDSAMYLCASRPDALGKRYGYTFGSGTRLTVV.

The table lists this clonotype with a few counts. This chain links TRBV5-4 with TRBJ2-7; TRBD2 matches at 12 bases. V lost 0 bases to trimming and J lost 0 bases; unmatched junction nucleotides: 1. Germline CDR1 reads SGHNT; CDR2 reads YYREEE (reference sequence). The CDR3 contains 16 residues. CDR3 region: CASSLGLAGVSYEQYF. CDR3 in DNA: TGTGCCAGCAGCTTGGGACTAGCGGGGGTCTCCTACGAGCAGTACTTC.

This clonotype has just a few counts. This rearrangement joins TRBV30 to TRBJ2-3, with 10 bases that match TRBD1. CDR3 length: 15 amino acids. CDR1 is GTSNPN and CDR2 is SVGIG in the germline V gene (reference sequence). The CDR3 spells CAYTGTGAGADTQYF. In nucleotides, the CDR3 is TGTGCTTATACCGGGACAGGGGCTGGGGCAGATACGCAGTATTTT.

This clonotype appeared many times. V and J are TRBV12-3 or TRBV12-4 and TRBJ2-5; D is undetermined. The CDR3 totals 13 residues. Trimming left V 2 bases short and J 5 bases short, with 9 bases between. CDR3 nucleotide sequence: TGTGCCAGCAGTTTAAAGGGCCGCGAGACCCAGTACTTC. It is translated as CASSLKGRETQYF.

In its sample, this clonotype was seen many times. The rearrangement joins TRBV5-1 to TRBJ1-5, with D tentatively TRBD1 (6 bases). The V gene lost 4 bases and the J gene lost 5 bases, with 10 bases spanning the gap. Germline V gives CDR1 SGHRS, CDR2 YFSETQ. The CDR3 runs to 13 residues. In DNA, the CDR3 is TGCGCCAGCAGCGGGACACCTGATCAGCCCCAGCATTTT. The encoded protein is CASSGTPDQPQHF.

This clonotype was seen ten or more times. This CDR3 reads CASSRGAGSYEQYF. The CDR3 coding sequence is TGTGCCAGCAGCCGTGGGGCAGGAAGCTACGAGCAGTACTTC. The V and J genes are TRBV3-1 and TRBJ2-7, with D perhaps matching TRBD1 (5 bases). This CDR3 region has 14 residues. Germline CDR1 and CDR2: LGHDT and YNNKEL (reference sequence). V lost 4 bases and J 3 bases, leaving 13 bases between the germline ends.

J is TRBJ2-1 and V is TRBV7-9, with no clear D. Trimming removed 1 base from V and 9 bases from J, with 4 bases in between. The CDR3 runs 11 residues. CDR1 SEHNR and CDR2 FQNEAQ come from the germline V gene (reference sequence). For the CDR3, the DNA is TGTGCCAGCAGCTTAGGAGTTGAGCAGTTCTTC. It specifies CASSLGVEQFF. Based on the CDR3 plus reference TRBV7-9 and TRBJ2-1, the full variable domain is DTGVSQNPRHKITKRGQNVTFRCDPISEHNRLYWYRQTLGQGPEFLTYFQNEAQLEKSRLLSDRFSAERPKGSFSTLEIQRTEQGDSAMYLCASSLGVEQFFGPGTRLTVL.

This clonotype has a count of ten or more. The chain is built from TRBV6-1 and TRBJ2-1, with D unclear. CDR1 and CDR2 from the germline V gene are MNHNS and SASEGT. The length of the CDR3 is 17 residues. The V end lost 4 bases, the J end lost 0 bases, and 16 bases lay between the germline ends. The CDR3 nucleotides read TGTGCCAGCAGTGCCCGAGGAAGATTAAGCTCCTACAATGAGCAGTTCTTC. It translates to CASSARGRLSSYNEQFF.

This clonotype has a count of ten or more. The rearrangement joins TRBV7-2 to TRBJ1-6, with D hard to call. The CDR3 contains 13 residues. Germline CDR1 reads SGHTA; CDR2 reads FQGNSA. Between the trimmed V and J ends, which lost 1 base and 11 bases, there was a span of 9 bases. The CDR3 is CASSLVPRPPLHF. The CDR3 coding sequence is TGTGCCAGCAGCTTAGTCCCCAGACCACCCCTCCACTTT.